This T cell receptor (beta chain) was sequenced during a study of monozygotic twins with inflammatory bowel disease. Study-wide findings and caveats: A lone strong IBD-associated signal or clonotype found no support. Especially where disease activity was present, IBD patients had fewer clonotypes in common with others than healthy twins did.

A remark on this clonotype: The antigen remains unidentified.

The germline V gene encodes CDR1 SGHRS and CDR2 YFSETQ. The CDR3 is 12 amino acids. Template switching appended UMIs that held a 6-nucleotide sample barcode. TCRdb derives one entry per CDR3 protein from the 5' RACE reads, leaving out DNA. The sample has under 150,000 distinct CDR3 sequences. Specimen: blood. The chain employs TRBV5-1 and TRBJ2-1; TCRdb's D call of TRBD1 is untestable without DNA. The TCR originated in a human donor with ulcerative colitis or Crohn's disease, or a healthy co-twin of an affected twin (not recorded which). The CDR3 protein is CASKDSYNEQFF.